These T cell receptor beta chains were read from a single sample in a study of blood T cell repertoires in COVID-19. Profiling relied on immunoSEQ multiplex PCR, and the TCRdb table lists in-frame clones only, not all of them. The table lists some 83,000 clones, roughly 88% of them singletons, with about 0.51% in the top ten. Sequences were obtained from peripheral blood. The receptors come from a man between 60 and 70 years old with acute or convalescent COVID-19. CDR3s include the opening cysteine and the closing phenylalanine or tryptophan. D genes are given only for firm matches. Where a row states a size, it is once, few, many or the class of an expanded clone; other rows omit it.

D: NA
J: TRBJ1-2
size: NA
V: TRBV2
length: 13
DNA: TGTGCCAGCAGCGAAACGCTATCTACGGGCTACACCTTC
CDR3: CASSETLSTGYTF

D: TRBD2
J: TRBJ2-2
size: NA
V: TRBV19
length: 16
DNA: TGTGCCAGTAGTCCCAAGACTAGCGGGAGGCACGGGGAGCTGTTTTTT
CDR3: CASSPKTSGRHGELFF

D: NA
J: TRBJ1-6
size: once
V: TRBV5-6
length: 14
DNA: TGTGCCAGCAGCTTATCAGATCTTAATTCACCCCTCCACTTT
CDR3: CASSLSDLNSPLHF

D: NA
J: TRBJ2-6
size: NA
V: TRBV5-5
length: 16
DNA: TGTGCCAGCAGCCAATCTTCGCGCTCTGGGGCCAACGTCCTGACTTTC
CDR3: CASSQSSRSGANVLTF

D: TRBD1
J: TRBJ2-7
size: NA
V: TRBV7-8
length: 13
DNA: TGTGCCAGCAGCACTGGACAGGGTTACGAGCAGTACTTC
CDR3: CASSTGQGYEQYF

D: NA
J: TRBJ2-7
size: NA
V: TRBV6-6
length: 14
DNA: TGTGCCAGCAGTTACTCTGCGGGCTCCTACGAGCAGTACTTC
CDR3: CASSYSAGSYEQYF

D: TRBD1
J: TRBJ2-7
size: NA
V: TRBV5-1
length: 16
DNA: TGCGCCACCTCTTTTCTGGGACAGGGTTTCGGGGACGAGCAGTACTTC
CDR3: CATSFLGQGFGDEQYF

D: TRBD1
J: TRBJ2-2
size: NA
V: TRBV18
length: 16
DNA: TGTGCCAGCTCACCTCGGACAGGGGTCCAAACCGGGGAGCTGTTTTTT
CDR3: CASSPRTGVQTGELFF

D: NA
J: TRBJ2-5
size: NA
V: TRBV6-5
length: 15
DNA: TGTGCCAGCAGTTACTCAACAGGGAACCAAGAGACCCAGTACTTC
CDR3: CASSYSTGNQETQYF

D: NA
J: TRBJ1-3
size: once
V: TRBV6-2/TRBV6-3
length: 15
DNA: TGTGCCAGCAGTTACGACAGGCGCTCTGGAAACACCATATATTTT
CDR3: CASSYDRRSGNTIYF

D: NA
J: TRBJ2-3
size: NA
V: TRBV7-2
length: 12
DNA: TGTGCCAGCAGCCACAGGTCCGCTACGCAGTATTTT
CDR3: CASSHRSATQYF

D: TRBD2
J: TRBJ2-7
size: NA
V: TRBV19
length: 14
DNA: TGTGCCAGTAGTATTCTAGCGGGAGCCCCCGAGCAGTACTTC
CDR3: CASSILAGAPEQYF

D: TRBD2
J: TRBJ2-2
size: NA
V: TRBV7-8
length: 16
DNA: TGTGCCAGCAGCCCGGGACTAGCGGGAGGGCCCGGGGAGCTGTTTTTT
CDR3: CASSPGLAGGPGELFF

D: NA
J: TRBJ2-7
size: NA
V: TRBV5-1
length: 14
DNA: TGCGCCAGCAGCCTGGACTCCCCCTCCTACGAGCAGTACTTC
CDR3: CASSLDSPSYEQYF

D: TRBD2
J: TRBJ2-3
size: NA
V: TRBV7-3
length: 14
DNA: TGTGCCAGCAGCTCCGGACTAGCAGGCGATACGCAGTATTTT
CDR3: CASSSGLAGDTQYF

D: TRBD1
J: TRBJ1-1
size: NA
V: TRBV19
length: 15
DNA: TGTGCCAGTATCTGGGGGACAGGGGGTAATACTGAAGCTTTCTTT
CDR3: CASIWGTGGNTEAFF

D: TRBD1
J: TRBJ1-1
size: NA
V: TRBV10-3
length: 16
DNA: TGTGCCATCAGTGGTCCGGGACAGGGCTGGAACACTGAAGCTTTCTTT
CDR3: CAISGPGQGWNTEAFF

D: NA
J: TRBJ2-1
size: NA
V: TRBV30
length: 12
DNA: TGTGCCTGGAGTGTCGTCTCCAATGAGCAGTTCTTC
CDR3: CAWSVVSNEQFF

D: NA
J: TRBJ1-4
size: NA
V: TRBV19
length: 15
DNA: TGTGCCAGTAATTCCCTAGGGGCAAGAAATGAAAAACTGTTTTTT
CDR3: CASNSLGARNEKLFF

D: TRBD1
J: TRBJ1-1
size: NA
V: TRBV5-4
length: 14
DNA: TGTGCCAGCAGCCTCGGACAGGGCAGGACTGAAGCTTTCTTT
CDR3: CASSLGQGRTEAFF

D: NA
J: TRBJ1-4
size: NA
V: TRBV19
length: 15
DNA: TGTGCCAGTAGTGCCCCAGGGTTCGCAGAGGAAAAACTGTTTTTT
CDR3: CASSAPGFAEEKLFF

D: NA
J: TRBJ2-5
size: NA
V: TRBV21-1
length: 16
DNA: TGTGCCAGCAGCGCTATGAGGGTCCTGACGCAAGAGACCCAGTACTTC
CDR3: CASSAMRVLTQETQYF

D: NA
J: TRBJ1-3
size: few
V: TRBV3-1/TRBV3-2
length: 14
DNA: TGTGCCAGCAGTCTTGACAGCTCTGGAAACACCATATATTTT
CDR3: CASSLDSSGNTIYF

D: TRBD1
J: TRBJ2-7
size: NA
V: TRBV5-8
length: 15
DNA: TGTGCCAGCAGCTTGGCCTCAGGGGGCGGTTACGAGCAGTACTTC
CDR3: CASSLASGGGYEQYF

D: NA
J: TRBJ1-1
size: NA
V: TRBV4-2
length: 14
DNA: TGTGCCAGCAGCCACCCCGGGGGGGACACTGAAGCTTTCTTT
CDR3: CASSHPGGDTEAFF

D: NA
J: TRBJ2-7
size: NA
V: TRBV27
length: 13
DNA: TGTGCCAGCAGTTCCTCGGACAGACCTGAGCAGTACTTC
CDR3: CASSSSDRPEQYF

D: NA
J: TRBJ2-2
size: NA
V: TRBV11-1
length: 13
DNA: TGTGCCAGCAGCGGAGTCCATACCGGGGAGCTGTTTTTT
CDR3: CASSGVHTGELFF

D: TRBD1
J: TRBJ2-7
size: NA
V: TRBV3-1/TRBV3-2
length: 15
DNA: TGTGCCAGCAGCTCCCAACAGGGGGTTCCCTACGAGCAGTACTTC
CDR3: CASSSQQGVPYEQYF

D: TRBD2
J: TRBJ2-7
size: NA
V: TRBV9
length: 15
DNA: TGTGCCAGCAGCGTAGGGACTAGCGGGAGAGGCGAGCAGTACTTC
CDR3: CASSVGTSGRGEQYF

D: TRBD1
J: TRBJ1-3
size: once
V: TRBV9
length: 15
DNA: TGTGCCAGCAGCGACAGGGGAAGCGCTGGAAACACCATATATTTT
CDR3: CASSDRGSAGNTIYF

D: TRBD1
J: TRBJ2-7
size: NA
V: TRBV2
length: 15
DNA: TGTGCCAGCAGCAGACAGGGGGCGAACTCCTACGAGCAGTACTTC
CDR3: CASSRQGANSYEQYF

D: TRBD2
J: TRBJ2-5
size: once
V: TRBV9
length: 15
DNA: TGTGCCAGCAGCGCTACAGCGGGAGCTGGTGAGACCCAGTACTTC
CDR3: CASSATAGAGETQYF

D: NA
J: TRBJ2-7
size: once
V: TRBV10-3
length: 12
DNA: TGTGCCATCCAGGGCCCCGACGGGTCCCAGTACTTC
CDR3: CAIQGPDGSQYF

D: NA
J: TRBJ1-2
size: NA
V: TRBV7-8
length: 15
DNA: TGTGCCAGCAGGGCTGACAACAGGGCGCACTATGGCTACACCTTC
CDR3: CASRADNRAHYGYTF

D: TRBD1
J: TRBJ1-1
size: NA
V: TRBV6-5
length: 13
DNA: TGTGCCAGTTCGACAGGGTTACACACTGAAGCTTTCTTT
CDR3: CASSTGLHTEAFF

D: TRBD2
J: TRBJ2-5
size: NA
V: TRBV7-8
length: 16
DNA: TGTGCCAGCAGCTTAGCGGCGGGGGGGCCGGTAGGGACCCAGTACTTC
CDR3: CASSLAAGGPVGTQYF

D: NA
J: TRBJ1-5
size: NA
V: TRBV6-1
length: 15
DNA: TGTGCCAGCAGTGAGGAGGTGGAATTAAATCAGCCCCAGCATTTT
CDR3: CASSEEVELNQPQHF

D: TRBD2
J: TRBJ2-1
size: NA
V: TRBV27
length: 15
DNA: TGTGCCAGCAGTTTAGGAGCTAGCGGGGTCAATGAGCAGTTCTTC
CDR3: CASSLGASGVNEQFF

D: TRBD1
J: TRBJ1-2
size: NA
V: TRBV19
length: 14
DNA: TGTGCCAGTAGTTGGTTGACAGGGAATGCTGGCTACACCTTC
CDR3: CASSWLTGNAGYTF

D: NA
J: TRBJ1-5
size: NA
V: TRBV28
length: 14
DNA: TGTGCCAGCAGTTTTGGCCTCGGGAATCAGCCCCAGCATTTT
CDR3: CASSFGLGNQPQHF

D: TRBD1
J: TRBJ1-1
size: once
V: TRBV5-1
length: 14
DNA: TGCGCCAGCAGCTTACAGGGGGCTGAGTTTGAAGCTTTCTTT
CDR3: CASSLQGAEFEAFF

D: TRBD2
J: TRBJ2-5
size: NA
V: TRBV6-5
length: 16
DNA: TGTGCCAGCAGTTACTCTAGGCTAGCGGTTCAAGAGACCCAGTACTTC
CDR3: CASSYSRLAVQETQYF

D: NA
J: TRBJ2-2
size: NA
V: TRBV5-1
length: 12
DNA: TGCGCCAGCAGCTTAGACTTCGGAGAGCTGTTTTTT
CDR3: CASSLDFGELFF

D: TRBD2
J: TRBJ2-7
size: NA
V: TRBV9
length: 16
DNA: TGTGCCAGCAGCGAAGAAGCGGGAGGGCCAATATACGAGCAGTACTTC
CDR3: CASSEEAGGPIYEQYF

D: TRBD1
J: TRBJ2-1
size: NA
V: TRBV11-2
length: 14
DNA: TGTGCCAGCAGCTTAGCGACAGGGTACAATGAGCAGTTCTTC
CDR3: CASSLATGYNEQFF

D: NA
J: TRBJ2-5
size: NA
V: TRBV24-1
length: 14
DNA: TGTGCCACCAGTGATTTCCCACTAGCAGAGACCCAGTACTTC
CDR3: CATSDFPLAETQYF

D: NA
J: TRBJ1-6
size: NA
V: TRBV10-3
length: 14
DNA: TGTGCCATCAGTACTGGACAGTATAATTCACCCCTCCACTTT
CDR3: CAISTGQYNSPLHF

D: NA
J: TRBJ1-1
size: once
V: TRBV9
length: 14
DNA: TGTGCCAGCAGCCCGGACTGGGCTAACACTGAAGCTTTCTTT
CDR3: CASSPDWANTEAFF

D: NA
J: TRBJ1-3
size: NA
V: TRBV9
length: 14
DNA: TGTGCCAGCAGCCTAGAAATATCAGGGAACACCATATATTTT
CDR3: CASSLEISGNTIYF

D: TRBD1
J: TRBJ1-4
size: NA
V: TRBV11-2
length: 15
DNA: TGTGCCAGCAGCCCAATGACAGGGCAGATTGAAAAACTGTTTTTT
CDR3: CASSPMTGQIEKLFF

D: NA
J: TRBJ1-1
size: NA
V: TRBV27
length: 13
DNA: TGTGCCAGCAGTTTATCTAGCCGGACTGAAGCTTTCTTT
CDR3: CASSLSSRTEAFF

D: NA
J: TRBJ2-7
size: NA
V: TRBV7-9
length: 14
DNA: TGTGCCAGCAGCCCCGGTACGGGGTACTACGAGCAGTACTTC
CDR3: CASSPGTGYYEQYF

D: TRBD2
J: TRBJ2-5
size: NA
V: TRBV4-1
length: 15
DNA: TGCGCCAGCAGCTCCAGCGGGGGGGCCGGAGAGACCCAGTACTTC
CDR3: CASSSSGGAGETQYF

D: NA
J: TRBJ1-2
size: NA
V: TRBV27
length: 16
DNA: TGTGCCAGCAGTTTAATTCGAAACGGGAAAAACTATGGCTACACCTTC
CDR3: CASSLIRNGKNYGYTF

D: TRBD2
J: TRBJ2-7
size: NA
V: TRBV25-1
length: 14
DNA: TGTGCCAGCAGTGGAAGCGGGAGGCCTTACGAGCAGTACTTC
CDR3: CASSGSGRPYEQYF

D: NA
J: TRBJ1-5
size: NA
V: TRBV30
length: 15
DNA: TGTGCCTGGAGCTACCCGACAGGAGAGAGTCAGCCCCAGCATTTT
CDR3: CAWSYPTGESQPQHF

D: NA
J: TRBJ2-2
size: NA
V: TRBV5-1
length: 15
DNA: TGCGCCAGCAGCTTGCGGAGCTCGGGGGCCGGGGAGCTGTTTTTT
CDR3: CASSLRSSGAGELFF